The 30 T cell receptor beta chains presented below share a single source sample, sequenced in a study of blood T cell repertoires in COVID-19. Generated by immunoSEQ multiplex PCR, the TCRdb table keeps only in-frame clones and is missing some. The data hold under 200,000 clones, with roughly 83% observed a single time. Sequences were obtained from PBMCs or T cells enriched from blood (not recorded which). The receptors were gathered from a woman aged 55-69 years who had recovered from COVID-19.

J is TRBJ1-2 and V is TRBV2; 7 nucleotides match TRBD1. V was pared by 6 bases and J by 4 bases, with 5 bases of the junction left unmatched. CDR3 length equals 13 residues. CDR1 and CDR2 (germline): SNHLY, FYNNEI. CDR3 coding DNA: TGTGCCAGCAGGGGGGACAGTACCTATGGCTACACCTTC. Translating gives CASRGDSTYGYTF.

The chain combines TRBV5-1 with TRBJ1-4, with D possibly TRBD1 on 6 matching bases. Trimming stripped 4 bases from V and 7 bases from J, with 14 bases between. The CDR3 loop spans 14 amino acids. CDR1 is SGHRS, CDR2 YFSETQ, per germline. The CDR3 is CASSPGGPAEKLFF. Here the CDR3 DNA reads TGCGCCAGCAGCCCCGGGGGGCCCGCTGAAAAACTGTTTTTT. The complete variable domain, with remaining parts taken from reference TRBV5-1 and TRBJ1-4, reads KAGVTQTPRYLIKTRGQQVTLSCSPISGHRSVSWYQQTPGQGLQFLFEYFSETQRNKGNFPGRFSGRQFSNSRSEMNVSTLELGDSALYLCASSPGGPAEKLFFGSGTQLSVL.

This clone has only a few counts. The chain combines TRBV1 with TRBJ1-5; the table gives TRBD1 as D, unverified against the DNA. TRBV1 corresponds to a pseudogene. This CDR3 spans 15 amino acids. The CDR3: CTSSQAGDSNQPQHF. DNA of the CDR3: TGCACCAGCAGCCAAGCAGGGGACAGCAATCAGCCCCAGCATTTT.

The chain couples TRBV7-2 to TRBJ1-3; D uncertain. V was cut by 5 bases and J by 0 bases, with 5 bases left in between. The CDR3 has 13 residues. Germline V lookup: CDR1 SGHTA, CDR2 FQGNSA. The CDR3 DNA is TGTGCCAGCAGCGTCCTCTCTGGAAACACCATATATTTT. Amino acids: CASSVLSGNTIYF. The full variable domain, rest sourced from reference TRBV7-2 and TRBJ1-3, is GAGVSQSPSNKVTEKGKDVELRCDPISGHTALYWYRQSLGQGLEFLIYFQGNSAPDKSGLPSDRFSAERTGGSVSTLTIQRTQQEDSAVYLCASSVLSGNTIYFGEGSWLTVV.

This rearrangement joins TRBV29-1 to TRBJ2-3; D ambiguous. Germline CDR1 is SQVTM and CDR2 is ANQGSEA. This CDR3 is built from 11 residues. Trimming shortened V by 4 bases and J by 5 bases, and 7 bases separated the two germline ends. The CDR3 loop is CSVAGVDTQYF. In DNA, the CDR3 is TGCAGCGTTGCTGGAGTAGATACGCAGTATTTT.

This clone was seen a handful of times. The chain is built from TRBV7-9 and TRBJ2-6; the D gene is possibly TRBD1 (5 bases). V was trimmed by 2 bases and J by 0 bases, leaving 5 bases between them. The CDR3 has 15 residues. The V gene's germline CDR1 is SEHNR and CDR2 FQNEAQ (reference sequence). The CDR3 is CASSLRGSGANVLTF. For the CDR3, the DNA is TGTGCCAGCAGCTTAAGGGGCTCTGGGGCCAACGTCCTGACTTTC.

This chain joins TRBV30 and TRBJ2-3, with D possibly being TRBD2 (6 bases). With 2 bases removed from V and 1 base from J, the gap between germline ends came to 7 bases. This CDR3 spans 13 amino acids. Germline CDR1 reads GTSNPN; CDR2 reads SVGIG (reference sequence). The CDR3 is CAWSWGGTDTQYF. The CDR3 DNA follows: TGTGCCTGGAGTTGGGGGGGCACAGATACGCAGTATTTT.

The V gene is TRBV15, the J gene TRBJ2-5, with D perhaps TRBD1 (6 bases). The germline V gene encodes CDR1 LNHNV and CDR2 YYDKDF (reference sequence). The CDR3 is 16 residues long. Between the trimmed V and J ends, which lost 0 bases and 4 bases, there was a span of 15 bases. CDR3 DNA: TGTGCCACCAGCAGAGATCTAAGAGGGGGTGGAGAGACCCAGTACTTC. Translation: CATSRDLRGGGETQYF.

The rearrangement uses TRBV28 and TRBJ2-2; 7 bases map to TRBD2. Trimming at V came to 7 bases and at J to 2 bases, leaving 4 bases not matched to a gene. Looked up from germline, CDR1 is MDHEN and CDR2 is SYDVKM. The CDR3 loop spans 14 amino acids. The CDR3 DNA reads as TGTGCCAGCATGCTAGCGGTTAACACCGGGGAGCTGTTTTTT. Its translation: CASMLAVNTGELFF.

This clone was counted a few times. The genes are TRBV19 and TRBJ1-6; D might be TRBD1 (5 bases). This CDR3 is 15 amino acids long. Trimming stripped 3 bases from V and 10 bases from J, with 16 bases between. The germline V gene encodes CDR1 LNHDA and CDR2 SQIVND (reference sequence). CDR3 nucleotides: TGTGCCAGTAGTATTGGGGCGACGGTTGGGTCACCCCTCCACTTT. It encodes CASSIGATVGSPLHF. Filled out from reference TRBV19 and TRBJ1-6, the complete variable domain reads DGGITQSPKYLFRKEGQNVTLSCEQNLNHDAMYWYRQDPGQGLRLIYYSQIVNDFQKGDIAEGYSVSREKKESFPLTVTSAQKNPTAFYLCASSIGATVGSPLHFGNGTRLTVT.

J is TRBJ1-1 and V is TRBV5-4; the D gene is possibly TRBD1 (5 bases). V dropped 4 bases and J dropped 6 bases, with 19 bases sitting between them. The CDR3 spans 15 residues. The germline gives CDR1 SGHNT, CDR2 YYREEE (reference sequence). The CDR3, as DNA: TGTGCCAGCAGCCCGACAGCGTCCTACGCAGCTGAAGCTTTCTTT. It is translated as CASSPTASYAAEAFF.

The chain uses TRBV11-2 and TRBJ1-6, with TRBD1 identical over 10 bases. J was trimmed by 9 bases and V by 5 bases; bases with no gene match: 1. CDR1 is SGHAT and CDR2 is FQNNGV in the germline V gene. The CDR3 is 13 amino acids. CDR3 bases: TGTGCCAGCAGCGGGACAGGGGTTTCACCCCTCCACTTT. It codes for CASSGTGVSPLHF.

The chain couples TRBV28 to TRBJ1-1; D perhaps matches TRBD1 (6 bases). The CDR3 is made up of 15 amino acids. Germline-derived CDR1 and CDR2 are MDHEN and SYDVKM. V lost 6 bases to trimming and J lost 4 bases, with 18 bases between them. The CDR3 is CASRPGFRGPTEAFF. DNA for the CDR3: TGTGCCAGCAGACCTGGATTCAGGGGTCCCACTGAAGCTTTCTTT.

V and J are TRBV11-1 and TRBJ2-7; maybe TRBD1 (6 bases). The V end was cut by 5 bases, the J end by 0 bases, with 14 bases between. The CDR3 contains 15 residues. CDR1 SGHAT and CDR2 FQDESV come from the germline V gene (reference sequence). CDR3 nucleotide sequence: TGTGCCAGCAGCCTCCTCGGGACAACCTCCTACGAGCAGTACTTC. This sequence encodes CASSLLGTTSYEQYF.

This clone appeared a few times. V usage is TRBV4-2 and J usage is TRBJ1-4; D uncertain. Trimming shortened V by 5 bases and J by 7 bases, and 17 bases separated the two germline ends. Germline CDR1 LGHNA, CDR2 YNFKEQ. The CDR3 loop spans 15 amino acids. This CDR3 reads CASSVGASGVEKLFF. The DNA of the CDR3 is TGTGCCAGCAGCGTGGGAGCGTCAGGAGTTGAAAAACTGTTTTTT.

The chain combines TRBV5-6 with TRBJ2-7; 7 bases line up with TRBD1. The CDR3 has 13 residues. The germline CDR1 and CDR2 sequences are SGHDT and YYEEEE. The J segment lost 10 bases and the V segment lost 4 bases, leaving 11 bases of the junction unmatched. CDR3 sequence reads: CASSLRGDRAQYF. The CDR3 region has the DNA TGTGCCAGCAGCCTGAGGGGTGACAGGGCCCAGTACTTC.

The chain couples TRBV3-1 (or the pseudogene TRBV3-2) to TRBJ1-1; possibly TRBD1 for D (5 bases). This CDR3 has 15 residues. The V end was cut by 1 base, the J end by 4 bases, with 13 bases between. Germline lookup yields CDR1 LGHDT and CDR2 YNNKEL (reference sequence). This chain's CDR3 is CASSQVQGIGTEAFF. DNA for the CDR3: TGTGCCAGCAGCCAAGTTCAGGGTATTGGCACTGAAGCTTTCTTT.

J is TRBJ1-3 and V is TRBV7-8, with 8 bases lining up with TRBD1. V lost 2 bases, J lost 0 bases, and 6 bases stayed unmatched. The CDR3 length is 17 residues. Germline values: CDR1 SGHVS, CDR2 FQNEAQ. The CDR3 sequence: CASSLWGQASSGNTIYF. The CDR3 region has the DNA TGTGCCAGCAGCTTATGGGGACAGGCGAGCTCTGGAAACACCATATATTTT.

The chain recombines TRBV30 with TRBJ2-1; the match to TRBD2 covers 7 bases. Germline V gene lookup returns CDR1 GTSNPN and CDR2 SVGIG (reference sequence). J was trimmed by 0 bases and V by 2 bases; bases with no gene match: 4. The CDR3 totals 15 residues. CDR3 in amino acids: CAWSSGGSSYNEQFF. In DNA, the CDR3 is TGTGCCTGGAGTTCTGGCGGGAGCTCCTACAATGAGCAGTTCTTC.

The V call is TRBV7-3, the J call TRBJ2-7; D call uncertain. This CDR3 contains 13 residues. CDR1 and CDR2 from the germline V gene are SGHTA and FQGTGA. The V gene lost 3 bases and the J gene lost 2 bases, with 8 bases spanning the gap. The CDR3, as DNA: TGTGCCAGCAGCTTGGCACCGACCTACGAGCAGTACTTC. It encodes CASSLAPTYEQYF.

The chain employs TRBV10-2 and TRBJ2-2, with 7 bases lining up with TRBD1. The CDR3 has 15 amino acids. J gave up 0 bases and V 4 bases, and 2 bases lay outside the gene matches. Germline CDR1 WSHSY, CDR2 SAAADI. The CDR3 region is CASSVQGPNTGELFF. The CDR3 DNA reads as TGCGCCAGCAGTGTACAGGGGCCGAACACCGGGGAGCTGTTTTTT.

This chain links TRBV9 with TRBJ1-6; 8 bases map to TRBD1. CDR1 and CDR2 (germline): SGDLS, YYNGEE. This CDR3 is 15 amino acids long. V was pared by 3 bases and J by 10 bases, with 9 bases of the junction left unmatched. The CDR3 nucleotides are TGTGCCAGCAGCGCGGGACAGGCCCCCAACTCACCCCTCCACTTT. Amino acids: CASSAGQAPNSPLHF.

The J gene is TRBJ2-1, the V gene TRBV30; TRBD2 matches 8 bases. The V and J ends lost 0 bases and 3 bases, in that order; junction bases with no gene match: 4. The CDR3 sequence is 15 residues long. Per the germline V gene, CDR1 is GTSNPN and CDR2 is SVGIG (reference sequence). The CDR3 here is CAWSVRAGVYNEQFF. The CDR3 DNA reads as TGTGCCTGGAGTGTAAGAGCGGGGGTCTACAATGAGCAGTTCTTC.

The chain has TRBV7-2 and TRBJ1-6; the D is unclear. This CDR3 spans 16 amino acids. CDR1 is SGHTA and CDR2 is FQGNSA in the germline V gene. V was cut by 5 bases and J by 7 bases, with 18 bases left in between. The CDR3 region is CASSPQGGLRNSPLHF. The CDR3 DNA follows: TGTGCCAGCAGCCCCCAAGGAGGGCTACGAAATTCACCCCTCCACTTT.

This rearrangement joins TRBV6-1 to TRBJ1-1; D might be TRBD1 (6 bases). CDR3 length: 16 residues. Germline V lookup: CDR1 MNHNS, CDR2 SASEGT. Trimming took off 2 bases at V and 0 bases at J, with 13 bases between the two ends. CDR3 coding DNA: TGTGCCAGCAGTGAAAACCCAGGGGCATTGAACACTGAAGCTTTCTTT. Translated: CASSENPGALNTEAFF.

This clone was recorded once. The chain couples TRBV24-1 to TRBJ2-1; 7 bases fit TRBD2. Germline-derived CDR1 and CDR2 are KGHDR and SFDVKD. V trimming: 2 bases; J trimming: 4 bases; junction bases outside the gene matches: 7. The CDR3 covers 16 residues. The CDR3 is CATSDSSGVIYNEQFF. CDR3 nucleotide sequence: TGTGCCACCAGTGATTCAAGCGGGGTGATTTACAATGAGCAGTTCTTC.

This clone occurred a few times. The chain couples TRBV11-2 to TRBJ2-1, with 10 bases that match TRBD2. Germline CDR1 and CDR2: SGHAT and FQNNGV. The ends lost 1 base at V and 3 bases at J; junction bases unmatched: 12. The CDR3 length is 19 residues. In DNA form, the CDR3 reads TGTGCCAGCAGCTTAGGCCGCAAAATAGCGGGGGGCAGCTACAATGAGCAGTTCTTC. It yields the protein CASSLGRKIAGGSYNEQFF.

V usage is TRBV6-5 and J usage is TRBJ2-7, with D perhaps TRBD2 (7 bases). V was cut by 6 bases and J by 4 bases, with 16 bases left in between. The CDR3 runs to 14 residues. Germline CDR1 MNHEY, CDR2 SVGAGI. The DNA of the CDR3 is TGTGCCAGCAGCCTGGAAAGGGGGGGTTACGAGCAGTACTTC. It codes for CASSLERGGYEQYF.

This clone was seen just once. The chain joins TRBV5-1 to TRBJ2-2, with 8 bases matching TRBD1. Germline loops: CDR1 SGHRS, CDR2 YFSETQ. This CDR3 has 17 amino acids. The V and J ends lost 0 bases and 6 bases, in that order; junction bases with no gene match: 10. The CDR3 protein is CASSLGQGSPEAGELFF. CDR3 in DNA: TGCGCCAGCAGCTTGGGACAGGGGTCCCCGGAGGCCGGGGAGCTGTTTTTT.

V and J are TRBV30 and TRBJ1-5; 9 nucleotides align to TRBD1. V was pared by 3 bases and J by 3 bases, with 6 bases of the junction left unmatched. Germline V gene lookup returns CDR1 GTSNPN and CDR2 SVGIG (reference sequence). The CDR3 runs 15 residues. The CDR3 DNA reads TGTGCCTGGAGCCGCCGGGACAGGGACAATCAGCCCCAGCATTTT. Its protein product is CAWSRRDRDNQPQHF.